This entry lists 22 T cell receptor beta chains sequenced from one sample in a study of blood T cell repertoires in COVID-19. Clones were read by immunoSEQ multiplex PCR, and TCRdb kept only the in-frame ones, dropping some. The table shows 300,000 to 350,000 clones, with around 87% occurring only once. Specimen: PBMCs or T cells enriched from blood (not recorded which). The receptors stem from a woman aged 18-29 years with acute COVID-19.

The chain employs TRBV28 and TRBJ1-5, with 8 bases lining up with TRBD1. The V segment lost 4 bases and the J segment 6 bases; nucleotides outside the gene matches: 8. The germline V gene has CDR1 MDHEN and CDR2 SYDVKM. The CDR3 is made up of 15 amino acids. CDR3: CASSSNRGMGQPQHF. CDR3 nucleotides: TGTGCCAGCAGTTCAAACAGGGGGATGGGTCAGCCCCAGCATTTT.

The chain combines TRBV6-5 with TRBJ2-7; 8 positions match TRBD2. V shed 5 bases and J 4 bases; nucleotides not matched to a gene: 4. The germline CDR1 and CDR2 sequences are MNHEY and SVGAGI. There are 13 residues in the CDR3. CDR3 loop: CASSRTSSYEQYF. The CDR3 DNA sequence: TGTGCCAGCAGTCGGACTAGCAGTTACGAGCAGTACTTC.

V gene TRBV29-1 combines with J gene TRBJ1-1; D gene uncertain. This CDR3 has 13 amino acids. Looked up from germline, CDR1 is SQVTM and CDR2 is ANQGSEA. The V end was cut by 4 bases, the J end by 1 base, with 10 bases between. CDR3 protein: CSVAPRGNTEAFF. CDR3 nucleotide sequence: TGCAGCGTTGCACCACGGGGGAACACTGAAGCTTTCTTT. Based on the CDR3 plus reference TRBV29-1 and TRBJ1-1, the full variable domain is SAVISQKPSRDICQRGTSLTIQCQVDSQVTMMFWYRQQPGQSLTLIATANQGSEATYESGFVIDKFPISRPNLTFSTLTVSNMSPEDSSIYLCSVAPRGNTEAFFGQGTRLTVV.

The chain employs TRBV28 and TRBJ2-1; D is undetermined. This CDR3 contains 12 residues. CDR1 is MDHEN and CDR2 is SYDVKM in the germline V gene. Trimming removed 7 bases from V and 5 bases from J, with 9 bases in between. CDR3 loop: CASTETDNEQFF. The CDR3 nucleotides read TGTGCCAGCACAGAAACCGACAATGAGCAGTTCTTC.

J is TRBJ2-1 and V is TRBV28, with D perhaps TRBD2 (6 bases). This CDR3 spans 15 amino acids. Between the trimmed V and J ends, which lost 5 bases and 4 bases, there was a span of 15 bases. Germline-derived CDR1 and CDR2 are MDHEN and SYDVKM. CDR3 amino acids: CASSESGLDYNEQFF. The CDR3 DNA follows: TGTGCCAGCAGTGAGAGCGGGCTTGATTACAATGAGCAGTTCTTC. The full variable domain, rest sourced from reference TRBV28 and TRBJ2-1, is DVKVTQSSRYLVKRTGEKVFLECVQDMDHENMFWYRQDPGLGLRLIYFSYDVKMKEKGDIPEGYSVSREKKERFSLILESASTNQTSMYLCASSESGLDYNEQFFGPGTRLTVL.

The V call is TRBV9, the J call TRBJ2-2, with D maybe TRBD1 (6 bases). Germline lookup yields CDR1 SGDLS and CDR2 YYNGEE. The CDR3 contains 16 residues. The ends were cut back, 4 bases at V and 3 bases at J, with 16 bases in the middle. CDR3 in amino acids: CASSSLGQGYTGELFF. The CDR3 nucleotides are TGTGCCAGCAGCTCACTTGGGCAGGGGTACACCGGGGAGCTGTTTTTT.

The CDR3 loop reads CASTVQGDYYGYTF. DNA of the CDR3: TGTGCCAGCACCGTACAGGGGGACTACTATGGCTACACCTTC. The V call is TRBV6-5, the J call TRBJ1-2, with 8 bases matching TRBD1. CDR1 is MNHEY, CDR2 SVGAGI, per germline. The CDR3 totals 14 residues. V lost 7 bases, J lost 3 bases, and 7 bases stayed unmatched.

The chain has TRBV5-1 and TRBJ1-1, with D perhaps TRBD1 (5 bases). The CDR3 is 15 residues long. From germline, CDR1 is SGHRS and CDR2 YFSETQ. Trimming removed 5 bases from V and 0 bases from J, with 14 bases in between. CDR3 nucleotides: TGCGCCAGCAGGGTCAAACAGGCGATGAACACTGAAGCTTTCTTT. The encoded protein is CASRVKQAMNTEAFF.

The chain uses TRBV18 and TRBJ2-1, with TRBD2 matching over 7 bases. With 6 bases clipped from V and 6 bases from J, the junction kept 17 bases outside the gene matches. Germline V lookup: CDR1 KGHSH, CDR2 LQKENI. This CDR3 region has 17 residues. The CDR3 here is CASSRLVLASGFNEQFF. DNA of the CDR3: TGTGCCAGCTCCCGATTGGTATTGGCTAGCGGATTCAATGAGCAGTTCTTC.

The chain is built from TRBV7-8 and TRBJ1-5; D gene ambiguous. V lost 2 bases, J lost 4 bases, and 21 bases lay in between. CDR3 size: 18 residues. Germline V gene lookup returns CDR1 SGHVS and CDR2 FQNEAQ. Written as DNA, the CDR3 is TGTGCCAGCAGCTTAACCGGCGGGAGCGCTTATTCAAATCAGCCCCAGCATTTT. Translated: CASSLTGGSAYSNQPQHF.

The chain employs TRBV27 and TRBJ1-5; the match to TRBD1 covers 9 bases. After removal of 5 bases from V and 4 bases from J, the junction contained 3 bases not matched to a gene. This CDR3 has 14 residues. The germline gives CDR1 MNHEY, CDR2 SMNVEV (reference sequence). In nucleotides, the CDR3 is TGTGCCAGCAGTGAGACAGGGGGAAATCAGCCCCAGCATTTT. Its translation is CASSETGGNQPQHF.

This chain links TRBV13 with TRBJ2-1; the D gene is possibly TRBD2 (6 bases). The germline gives CDR1 PRHDT, CDR2 FYEKMQ (reference sequence). CDR3 length: 16 amino acids. V lost 5 bases and J lost 3, with 17 bases in between. The CDR3 sequence: CASSRWGESSYNEQFF. As DNA, the CDR3 is TGTGCCAGCAGCCGATGGGGGGAGAGCAGCTACAATGAGCAGTTCTTC.

The chain couples TRBV6-5 to TRBJ2-7; D possibly corresponds to TRBD2 (6 bases). The V end was cut by 0 bases, the J end by 1 base, with 10 bases between. Per the germline V gene, CDR1 is MNHEY and CDR2 is SVGAGI. CDR3 length equals 15 residues. CDR3 sequence (DNA): TGTGCCAGCAGTTACTCGGGACTGCCTTCCTACGAGCAGTACTTC. Residues: CASSYSGLPSYEQYF.

The count of this clone is one. This chain connects TRBV6-5 to TRBJ1-2; D is uncertain. Germline values: CDR1 MNHEY, CDR2 SVGAGI. The CDR3 extends over 14 amino acids. With 1 base removed from V and 7 bases from J, the gap between germline ends came to 13 bases. CDR3 DNA sequence: TGTGCCAGCAGTTACTACCGTATCCCCGGTGGCTACACCTTC. Amino acids: CASSYYRIPGGYTF.

The CDR3 loop reads CASSWLQGLAKNIQYF. The CDR3 DNA reads as TGTGCCAGCAGCTGGCTACAGGGGCTAGCCAAAAACATTCAGTACTTC. The V gene is TRBV7-9, the J gene TRBJ2-4, with TRBD1 identical over 7 bases. The CDR3 runs 16 residues. Losses at the gene ends were 4 bases for V and 0 bases for J; bases not matched to a gene: 6. Germline lookup yields CDR1 SEHNR and CDR2 FQNEAQ (reference sequence).

The chain uses TRBV28 and TRBJ1-2, with a weak D call TRBD1 (6 bases). Per the germline V gene, CDR1 is MDHEN and CDR2 is SYDVKM. Deletions cut 5 bases from V and 7 bases from J, with 17 bases between. The CDR3 loop spans 14 amino acids. The CDR3 DNA reads TGTGCCAGCAGTCCCCTTCCAGGGGTCTCTGGCTACACCTTC. Residues: CASSPLPGVSGYTF.

The chain links TRBV2 to TRBJ1-1; TRBD1 might be the D (6 bases). The germline CDR1 and CDR2 sequences are SNHLY and FYNNEI. The CDR3 runs 15 residues. V dropped 7 bases and J dropped 3 bases, with 18 bases sitting between them. CDR3 in amino acids: CASNFRGGGDTEAFF. DNA of the CDR3: TGTGCCAGCAACTTCCGGGGAGGGGGGGACACTGAAGCTTTCTTT.

The rearrangement uses TRBV5-4 and TRBJ2-1; TRBD2 matches 12 bases. There are 17 residues in the CDR3. Germline lookup yields CDR1 SGHNT and CDR2 YYREEE (reference sequence). Germline trimming cut 2 bases from V and 6 bases from J; bases unmatched to any gene: 9. The CDR3 region is CASSFRLAGGPGNEQFF. DNA of the CDR3: TGTGCCAGCAGCTTTAGGCTAGCGGGAGGGCCTGGCAATGAGCAGTTCTTC.

The J gene is TRBJ2-1, the V gene TRBV27, with 12 bases matching TRBD2. Germline assignment: CDR1 MNHEY and CDR2 SMNVEV (reference sequence). CDR3 size: 16 residues. V trimming: 5 bases; J trimming: 4 bases; junction bases outside the gene matches: 6. The chain's CDR3 is CASSRLAGVPYNEQFF. The DNA of the CDR3 is TGTGCCAGCAGTCGACTAGCGGGAGTACCATACAATGAGCAGTTCTTC.

This chain connects TRBV2 to TRBJ1-2; 9 bases fit TRBD1. The CDR3 covers 13 residues. Per germline, CDR1 SNHLY and CDR2 FYNNEI. The J segment lost 6 bases and the V segment lost 5 bases, leaving 4 bases of the junction unmatched. The CDR3 DNA follows: TGTGCCAGCAGTTCCGACAGGGGGAATGGCTACACCTTC. Its protein is CASSSDRGNGYTF. The whole variable domain, filled in from reference TRBV2 and TRBJ1-2, reads EPEVTQTPSHQVTQMGQEVILRCVPISNHLYFYWYRQILGQKVEFLVSFYNNEISEKSEIFDDQFSVERPDGSNFTLKIRSTKLEDSAMYFCASSSDRGNGYTFGSGTRLTVV.

This rearrangement joins TRBV28 to TRBJ2-1; the match to TRBD1 covers 7 bases. The ends lost 0 bases at V and 5 bases at J; junction bases unmatched: 7. CDR1 MDHEN and CDR2 SYDVKM come from the germline V gene. The CDR3 sequence is 16 residues long. CDR3 DNA sequence: TGTGCCAGCAGTTTATGGAGACAGGGCGTCAACAATGAGCAGTTCTTC. Translated, it gives CASSLWRQGVNNEQFF.

The V gene is TRBV19, the J gene TRBJ1-5; no clear D. CDR1 and CDR2 (germline): LNHDA, SQIVND (reference sequence). V lost 5 bases and J 7 bases, leaving 12 bases between the germline ends. The CDR3 covers 13 residues. This CDR3 is CASSLSTRQPQHF. CDR3 bases: TGTGCCAGTAGTCTGTCAACGAGGCAGCCCCAGCATTTT.